The next 17 T cell receptor beta chains were all read from a single sample in a study of T cell responses to AZD1222 COVID-19 vaccine (dated by TCRdb to about 2021). This specimen's time point label, interpreted: about 28 days (+/-7) after the second vaccine dose. Library generation was performed with the immunoSEQ multiplex PCR assay. Held by TCRdb, this immuneACCESS table contains in-frame sequences only and omits some clones. Under half of the omission traces to an unresolved V gene where checked; the cause of the rest is unknown. The sample table lists 55,000 to 70,000 clones, roughly 89% of them with a count of one. The top ten clones comprise under 6.5% of the sample. Sequenced here: peripheral blood, sampled 28 days after the second AZD1222 dose. Receptors originate from an adult who received the AZD1222 COVID-19 vaccine.

The CDR3 loop is CASSLGGGRSNQPQHF. The CDR3 nucleotides are TGTGCCAGCAGCTTAGGTGGTGGCAGAAGCAATCAGCCCCAGCATTTT. The chain has TRBV7-6 and TRBJ1-5; the D is unclear. The CDR3 covers 16 residues. The germline V gene has CDR1 SGHVS and CDR2 FNYEAQ. The germline V and J ends were trimmed by 1 base and 1 base, with 11 bases remaining between them.

The chain recombines TRBV4-1 with TRBJ2-1; possible D gene TRBD1, 6 bases. The germline gives CDR1 MGHRA, CDR2 YSYEKL. V lost 0 bases and J lost 7, with 10 bases in between. CDR3 size: 14 residues. CDR3 nucleotide sequence: TGCGCCAGCAGCCAAGAAAACAGGGTAAATGAGCAGTTCTTC. This sequence encodes CASSQENRVNEQFF.

The chain combines TRBV5-1 with TRBJ1-4; D may be TRBD1 (6 bases). Germline lookup yields CDR1 SGHRS and CDR2 YFSETQ. The CDR3 spans 17 residues. Trimming pared 0 bases from V and 0 bases from J, leaving 12 bases between. The CDR3 region is CASSLAAGGATNEKLFF. The CDR3 DNA reads TGCGCCAGCAGCTTGGCCGCCGGGGGCGCAACTAATGAAAAACTGTTTTTT. Complete variable domain (other parts from reference TRBV5-1 and TRBJ1-4): KAGVTQTPRYLIKTRGQQVTLSCSPISGHRSVSWYQQTPGQGLQFLFEYFSETQRNKGNFPGRFSGRQFSNSRSEMNVSTLELGDSALYLCASSLAAGGATNEKLFFGSGTQLSVL.

This clone showed up just a few times. The rearrangement joins TRBV10-2 to TRBJ1-1; no reliable D call. The germline gives CDR1 WSHSY, CDR2 SAAADI. The CDR3 loop spans 10 amino acids. Trimming left V 8 bases short and J 3 bases short, with 4 bases between. DNA of the CDR3: TGCGCCAGCGGGTACACTGAAGCTTTCTTT. Its translation: CASGYTEAFF.

This chain joins TRBV2 and TRBJ2-7, with 16 bases that match TRBD2. The germline V gene encodes CDR1 SNHLY and CDR2 FYNNEI. The CDR3 length is 16 residues. The V and J ends lost 7 bases and 5 bases, in that order; junction bases with no gene match: 8. The CDR3 DNA sequence: TGTGCCAGCAACCCGGGACTAGCGGGAGGGGCCCACGAGCAGTACTTC. This sequence encodes CASNPGLAGGAHEQYF.

The V and J genes are TRBV5-1 and TRBJ1-4; D unresolved. This CDR3 is 12 amino acids long. V shed 0 bases and J shed 10 bases, with 7 bases lying between them. Germline V gene lookup returns CDR1 SGHRS and CDR2 YFSETQ. The CDR3 region has the DNA TGCGCCAGCAGCTTGGGACATGGAAAACTGTTTTTT. This encodes CASSLGHGKLFF.

The rearrangement uses TRBV11-2 and TRBJ2-1; 11 nucleotides align to TRBD2. Trimming at V came to 5 bases and at J to 5 bases, leaving 5 bases not matched to a gene. The germline V gene encodes CDR1 SGHAT and CDR2 FQNNGV. This CDR3 has 15 amino acids. The CDR3 DNA follows: TGTGCCAGCAGCCCGGGGACTAGCGGAAACAATGAGCAGTTCTTC. Protein: CASSPGTSGNNEQFF.

The chain carries TRBV4-3 and TRBJ2-2; the D gene could be TRBD1 or TRBD2 (5 bases each). CDR1 and CDR2 (germline): LGHNA, YSLEER. V lost 2 bases and J 6 bases, leaving 13 bases between the germline ends. The CDR3 is 15 amino acids. The chain's CDR3 is CASSQIRGVAGELFF. Written as DNA, the CDR3 is TGCGCCAGCAGCCAAATACGAGGGGTGGCCGGGGAGCTGTTTTTT.

The CDR3 DNA is TGTGCCAGCTCGACAGGGAACGGCTACACCTTC. It encodes CASSTGNGYTF. V and J are TRBV28 and TRBJ1-2; 7 bases align to TRBD1. The V and J ends lost 8 bases and 8 bases, in that order; junction bases with no gene match: 5. The CDR3 has 11 residues. Germline-derived CDR1 and CDR2 are MDHEN and SYDVKM.

V usage is TRBV5-1 and J usage is TRBJ1-2, with 7 bases aligning to TRBD1. Germline-derived CDR1 and CDR2 are SGHRS and YFSETQ. V trimming: 6 bases; J trimming: 6 bases; junction bases outside the gene matches: 14. The CDR3 contains 15 residues. The CDR3 spells CASKGVKDRADGYTF. As DNA, the CDR3 is TGCGCCAGCAAAGGGGTTAAAGACAGGGCCGATGGCTACACCTTC.

This chain connects TRBV3-1 (or the pseudogene TRBV3-2) to TRBJ1-2; TRBD1 might be the D (6 bases). CDR1 and CDR2 from the germline V gene are LGHDT and YNNKEL (reference sequence). Between the trimmed V and J ends, which lost 2 bases and 4 bases, there was a span of 29 bases. This CDR3 spans 20 amino acids. The CDR3 spells CASSQSAGRTESPGGYGYTF. The CDR3 bases are TGTGCCAGCAGCCAATCAGCCGGTAGGACAGAATCACCAGGTGGCTATGGCTACACCTTC.

The table lists this clone with a few counts. This chain joins TRBV5-5 and TRBJ1-5; D is uncertain. Germline V gene sequence: CDR1 SGHKS, CDR2 YYEKEE (reference sequence). Trimming cost V 0 bases and J 0 bases, with 7 bases left between them. This CDR3 spans 15 amino acids. CDR3 in amino acids: CASSLASFSNQPQHF. In DNA, the CDR3 is TGTGCCAGCAGCTTGGCCAGCTTTAGCAATCAGCCCCAGCATTTT.

The rearrangement uses TRBV5-1 and TRBJ2-1, with a tentative D call TRBD2 (5 bases). The ends were cut back, 2 bases at V and 0 bases at J, with 6 bases in the middle. CDR1 is SGHRS and CDR2 is YFSETQ in the germline V gene. The CDR3 contains 14 residues. CDR3 region: CASSLAASYNEQFF. CDR3 coding DNA: TGCGCCAGCAGCTTAGCGGCCTCCTACAATGAGCAGTTCTTC. The full variable domain, with the rest looked up from reference TRBV5-1 and TRBJ2-1, is KAGVTQTPRYLIKTRGQQVTLSCSPISGHRSVSWYQQTPGQGLQFLFEYFSETQRNKGNFPGRFSGRQFSNSRSEMNVSTLELGDSALYLCASSLAASYNEQFFGPGTRLTVL.

The chain joins TRBV7-2 to TRBJ2-1; 8 nucleotides line up with TRBD2. The CDR3 loop spans 16 amino acids. Germline assignment: CDR1 SGHTA and CDR2 FQGNSA. Germline trimming cut 0 bases from V and 8 bases from J; bases unmatched to any gene: 9. The CDR3 coding sequence is TGTGCCAGCAGCTTAGCGCCAAGCGGGAGAGGGGATGAGCAGTTCTTC. The encoded protein is CASSLAPSGRGDEQFF.

The chain is built from TRBV6-5 and TRBJ1-4; possibly TRBD1 for D (5 bases). Germline V gives CDR1 MNHEY, CDR2 SVGAGI. Trimming left V 7 bases short and J 4 bases short, with 10 bases between. This CDR3 region has 13 residues. This CDR3 reads CASKRGFNEKLFF. CDR3 nucleotides: TGTGCCAGCAAAAGGGGTTTTAATGAAAAACTGTTTTTT.

CDR3 sequence (DNA): TGTGCCACCAGTGCGGTTCGGCAGGGGCCGAGCGATGAGCAGTTCTTC. Protein sequence: CATSAVRQGPSDEQFF. The rearrangement uses TRBV24-1 and TRBJ2-1, with TRBD1 as a possible D gene (6 bases). Germline CDR1 KGHDR, CDR2 SFDVKD. The V end lost 5 bases, the J end lost 8 bases, and 21 bases lay between the germline ends. The CDR3 runs to 16 residues.

The rearrangement joins TRBV4-1 to TRBJ2-1; D is possibly TRBD2 (6 bases). Germline V gives CDR1 MGHRA, CDR2 YSYEKL. V lost 4 bases and J lost 9, with 13 bases in between. The CDR3 extends over 13 amino acids. CDR3 region: CASSLGTFGEQFF. As DNA, the CDR3 is TGCGCCAGCAGCCTCGGGACTTTTGGTGAGCAGTTCTTC.